A selection of T cell receptor beta chains follows, all from one sample in a study of molecular identifiers for immune sequencing clone quantification. From the PCR reads, TCRdb called clonotypes with MiXCR, one entry per CDR3 protein. The table includes about 320,000 distinct CDR3 sequences, 20% to 25% detected once. Sequencing used naive CD8+ T cells from blood, with Jurkat cell RNA spiked in. The origin of the receptors is a human donor in good health. Some libraries in this study had Jurkat cell RNA spiked in. CDR3s include the opening cysteine and the closing phenylalanine or tryptophan. The D gene is left open where the match is weak.

>-|15|TRBV7-3
CASSPQGGGQETQYF
>TRBD2|13|TRBV30
CAWTSGDTGELFF
>-|13|TRBV6-1
CAASWTASYEQYF
>-|15|TRBV28
CASSRRTQDFEPQHF
>TRBD2|17|TRBV29-1
CSVEDLGTSGSSDTQYF
>TRBD2|18|TRBV6-2/TRBV6-3
CASSKYRQGLAGANVLTF
>-|13|TRBV29-1
CSGIEAMNTEAFF
>-|13|TRBV28
CASTPPGANVLTF
>TRBD1|15|TRBV11-2
CASSQVRGMAGELFF
>TRBD1|12|TRBV2
CARGQGAHEQYF
>-|12|TRBV29-1
CSVVSEGGEQYF
>TRBD1|17|TRBV20-1
CATPGWDRGRPDQPQHF
>TRBD2|13|TRBV14
CASSREGSEEQYF
>TRBD2|15|TRBV7-3
CASSATSGHLDEQFF
>-|14|TRBV7-9
CASSFFMSTGELFF
>TRBD1|16|TRBV12-3/TRBV12-4
CASSLSPGQSSYEQYF
>-|14|TRBV3-1
CASSLDSMNTEAFF